This TCR beta chain derives from a study of T cell changes during pregnancy in multiple sclerosis. The germline V gene has CDR1 SEHNR and CDR2 FQNEAQ (reference sequence). CDR3 length: 14 residues. V trimming: 3 bases; J trimming: 2 bases; junction bases outside the gene matches: 3. Only in-frame clones appear in the TCRdb table, and some are missing; sequencing was by immunoSEQ multiplex PCR. The sample yields roughly 40,000 clones, about 92% seen once. The clonotype was recovered from a female donor with multiple sclerosis, enrolled in a pregnancy study. The chain links TRBV7-9 to TRBJ2-5; 7 bases map to TRBD2. The sample consisted of peripheral blood, taken before pregnancy. CDR3 DNA: TGTGCCAGCAGCTTGGCTAGCGGTCAAGAGACCCAGTACTTC. Its protein is CASSLASGQETQYF.